The 24 T cell receptor beta chains given below trace back to one sample, sequenced in a study of human T cells and chemical hapten exposure. Time point denoted: patch test 1, 2 weeks after DPC sensitization. Treatment indicated: therapeutic diphenylcyclopropenone sensitization with weekly scalp DPC. Each CDR3 protein is one row after TCRdb ran MiXCR on the RACE reads. The data contain approximately 350,000 distinct CDR3 sequences, about 7% of them singletons. The sample in question was whole blood, obtained in connection with sensitization to the hapten diphenylcyclopropenone (DPC). These receptors were collected from a woman aged 18 to 35 with alopecia areata. Some clones in this sample may be carry-over from other donors' samples.

This clonotype has a count of ten or more. This sequence joins TRBV3-1 and TRBJ2-3; TRBD2 aligns across 11 bases. Losses at the gene ends were 4 bases for V and 4 bases for J; bases not matched to a gene: 13. This CDR3 region has 18 residues. Per germline, CDR1 LGHDT and CDR2 YNNKEL (reference sequence). The CDR3 DNA is TGTGCCAGCAGCCCGTTAATAGCGGGGGGGCCTCGGGCAGATACGCAGTATTTT. Translation: CASSPLIAGGPRADTQYF.

The CDR3 spells CASSLGEPKGGVYTDTQYF. For the CDR3, the DNA is TGTGCCAGCAGCTTGGGCGAGCCCAAGGGGGGGGTCTACACAGATACGCAGTATTTT. The chain links TRBV5-6 to TRBJ2-3, with a possible D match to TRBD2 (7 bases). The CDR3 is 19 amino acids. V lost 0 bases to trimming and J lost 2 bases, with 22 bases between them. The germline gives CDR1 SGHDT, CDR2 YYEEEE.

The genes are TRBV6-5 and TRBJ1-6; weak D call: TRBD1 (6 bases). Trimming took off 6 bases at V and 7 bases at J, with 13 bases between the two ends. From germline, CDR1 is MNHEY and CDR2 SVGAGI. The CDR3 is made up of 14 amino acids. The CDR3 loop reads CASRLQGLNSPLHF. CDR3 in DNA: TGTGCCAGCAGGCTACAGGGTCTAAATTCACCCCTCCACTTT.

This chain links TRBV20-1 with TRBJ1-2; the match to TRBD1 covers 9 bases. Germline lookup yields CDR1 DFQATT and CDR2 SNEGSKA (reference sequence). The CDR3 has 16 residues. The junction had 10 bases not matched to a gene; V was cut back by 1 base and J by 4 bases. The CDR3 region is CSARAIGTGSGYGYTF. The CDR3, as DNA: TGCAGTGCTAGAGCGATTGGGACAGGGAGTGGCTATGGCTACACCTTC.

The chain has TRBV5-1 and TRBJ2-3; D call uncertain. CDR3 length equals 14 residues. Per the germline V gene, CDR1 is SGHRS and CDR2 is YFSETQ. V was pared by 0 bases and J by 2 bases, with 7 bases between. DNA of the CDR3: TGCGCCAGCAGCTTGGAGTTCCTCACAGATACGCAGTATTTT. It translates to CASSLEFLTDTQYF.

The rearrangement uses TRBV11-2 and TRBJ2-3; no clear D. This CDR3 spans 14 amino acids. Per germline, CDR1 SGHAT and CDR2 FQNNGV. Trimming took 0 bases from V and 1 from J, leaving 5 bases between them. This CDR3 is CASSLDQGTDTQYF. CDR3 nucleotide sequence: TGTGCCAGCAGCTTAGACCAAGGCACAGATACGCAGTATTTT.

This clonotype was counted a few times. Written as DNA, the CDR3 is TGTGCCAGCAGCTTAGAGGGCCATCCGGGCGGCGCTGAAGCTTTCTTT. Residues: CASSLEGHPGGAEAFF. The genes are TRBV11-2 and TRBJ1-1; D gene unclear. From germline, CDR1 is SGHAT and CDR2 FQNNGV. The CDR3 loop spans 16 amino acids. With 0 bases removed from V and 6 bases from J, the gap between germline ends came to 17 bases. Full variable domain (outside the CDR3, taken from reference TRBV11-2 and TRBJ1-1): EAGVAQSPRYKIIEKRQSVAFWCNPISGHATLYWYQQILGQGPKLLIQFQNNGVVDDSQLPKDRFSAERLKGVDSTLKIQPAKLEDSAVYLCASSLEGHPGGAEAFFGQGTRLTVV.

This clonotype occurred a few times. The chain carries TRBV6-5 and TRBJ1-1; TRBD1 is a possible D gene (5 bases). The CDR3 is 16 amino acids. V was clipped by 6 bases and J by 4 bases, with 21 bases between them. Germline V gene sequence: CDR1 MNHEY, CDR2 SVGAGI. The CDR3 reads CASSHGGFHGITEAFF. The DNA of the CDR3 is TGTGCCAGCAGCCACGGGGGGTTTCACGGCATCACTGAAGCTTTCTTT.

This chain connects TRBV18 to TRBJ2-1, with TRBD1 matching over 7 bases. Germline CDR1 and CDR2: KGHSH and LQKENI. CDR3 length: 13 amino acids. The trim removed 3 bases at V and 9 bases at J, leaving 5 bases unmatched. As DNA, the CDR3 is TGTGCCAGCTCACCCCGGGACAGTAGTGAGCAGTTCTTC. Its protein product is CASSPRDSSEQFF.

The chain is built from TRBV12-3 or TRBV12-4 and TRBJ2-5; tentative D call: TRBD2 (6 bases). V gave up 6 bases and J gave up 2 bases, with 19 bases separating them. This CDR3 comprises 16 residues. CDR3 nucleotide sequence: TGTGCCAGCAGCCCCAGATGGACTAATGAGCAAGAGACCCAGTACTTC. Amino acid sequence: CASSPRWTNEQETQYF.

This clonotype was seen only a few times. The chain combines TRBV5-4 with TRBJ2-7; 8 bases fit TRBD1. V shed 3 bases and J 0 bases; nucleotides not matched to a gene: 5. CDR1 SGHNT and CDR2 YYREEE come from the germline V gene (reference sequence). The CDR3 runs to 15 residues. In nucleotides, the CDR3 is TGTGCCAGCAGCTACCGGACAGGGTCCTCCTACGAGCAGTACTTC. This codes for CASSYRTGSSYEQYF.

In this sample, this clonotype turned up many times. The V call is TRBV4-3, the J call TRBJ1-6, with D unclear. In germline, CDR1 is LGHNA, CDR2 YSLEER. Trimming shortened V by 0 bases and J by 9 bases, and 12 bases separated the two germline ends. The CDR3 covers 15 residues. The DNA for the CDR3 is TGCGCCAGCAGCCAAGACTCTAAAGGCCGTTCACCCCTCCACTTT. Translating it yields CASSQDSKGRSPLHF.

This clonotype was found a few times. The chain is built from TRBV20-1 and TRBJ2-3, with D hard to call. The CDR3 extends over 13 amino acids. CDR1 is DFQATT and CDR2 is SNEGSKA in the germline V gene (reference sequence). The ends were cut back, 1 base at V and 5 bases at J, with 10 bases in the middle. CDR3 nucleotides: TGCAGTGCTAGAGCCCCCGCGTTAGATACGCAGTATTTT. Its translation is CSARAPALDTQYF.

This clonotype was recorded many times. The genes are TRBV29-1 and TRBJ2-3; D call uncertain. V was pared by 3 bases and J by 0 bases, with 7 bases between. The CDR3 consists of 13 residues. CDR1 and CDR2 from the germline V gene are SQVTM and ANQGSEA. The CDR3 DNA is TGCAGCGTTGATCGTCAAAGCACAGATACGCAGTATTTT. Amino acids: CSVDRQSTDTQYF.

The table lists this clonotype with many counts. The chain recombines TRBV10-3 with TRBJ2-5; D remains unclear. Germline V lookup: CDR1 ENHRY, CDR2 SYGVKD. The CDR3 runs to 12 residues. Trimming removed 6 bases at V and 2 bases at J, with 7 bases between. The CDR3 nucleotides are TGTGCCATCAGCCCTGCACAAGAGACCCAGTACTTC. It codes for CAISPAQETQYF.

The chain couples TRBV5-1 to TRBJ1-1; possible D gene TRBD1, 5 bases. The CDR3 contains 14 residues. Trimming pared 5 bases from V and 1 base from J, leaving 12 bases between. Germline CDR1 is SGHRS and CDR2 is YFSETQ. The CDR3 DNA sequence: TGCGCCAGCAGTCCGGGACCGCAGAACACTGAAGCTTTCTTT. This codes for CASSPGPQNTEAFF.

The chain is built from TRBV4-3 and TRBJ1-2, with no clear D. V was shortened by 0 bases and J by 8 bases, with 16 bases between the two germline ends. CDR3 length: 15 amino acids. Germline CDR1 reads LGHNA; CDR2 reads YSLEER. Here the CDR3 reads CASSQEEVGMLGYTF. In nucleotides, the CDR3 is TGCGCCAGCAGCCAAGAAGAGGTGGGGATGTTGGGCTACACCTTC.

The chain uses TRBV10-3 and TRBJ2-3, with D hard to call. Trimming left V 0 bases short and J 7 bases short, with 5 bases between. The V gene's germline CDR1 is ENHRY and CDR2 SYGVKD. This CDR3 is 12 amino acids long. As DNA, the CDR3 is TGTGCCATCAGTGAGTCGGGGAATACGCAGTATTTT. Amino acid sequence: CAISESGNTQYF.

In its sample, this clonotype was seen a few times. This chain links TRBV29-1 with TRBJ1-2; unclear D gene. With 4 bases removed from V and 4 bases from J, the gap between germline ends came to 10 bases. This CDR3 is built from 12 residues. In germline, CDR1 is SQVTM, CDR2 ANQGSEA. The DNA of the CDR3 is TGCAGCGTTGGCGGCAGACCCTATGGCTACACCTTC. It yields the protein CSVGGRPYGYTF.

Here the CDR3 reads CASSRATGAGRAPYGYTF. CDR3 coding DNA: TGTGCCAGCAGCCGAGCCACGGGGGCAGGGAGGGCACCCTATGGCTACACCTTC. This sequence joins TRBV7-2 and TRBJ1-2; possibly TRBD1 for D (6 bases). The germline V gene encodes CDR1 SGHTA and CDR2 FQGNSA. Trimming pared 5 bases from V and 4 bases from J, leaving 26 bases between. This CDR3 is 18 amino acids long.

This clonotype turned up a few times. CDR3 bases: TGTGCCAGCAGCGTGGGGACTAGCGGGGGCGCTAGCACAGATACGCAGTATTTT. It codes for CASSVGTSGGASTDTQYF. This rearrangement joins TRBV11-3 to TRBJ2-3, with 14 bases lining up with TRBD2. The J segment lost 0 bases and the V segment lost 5 bases, leaving 7 bases of the junction unmatched. This CDR3 is built from 18 residues. Germline V gene lookup returns CDR1 SGHNT and CDR2 YENEEA.

This clonotype came up a few times. The rearrangement uses TRBV9 and TRBJ1-1; D ambiguous. The CDR3 loop spans 13 amino acids. The germline CDR1 and CDR2 sequences are SGDLS and YYNGEE. V lost 3 bases, J lost 2 bases, and 8 bases lay in between. CDR3: CASSAQRNTEAFF. The CDR3 nucleotides read TGTGCCAGCAGCGCCCAGAGAAACACTGAAGCTTTCTTT.

The chain has TRBV20-1 and TRBJ2-3, with D perhaps being TRBD1 or TRBD2 (5 bases each). The germline V gene has CDR1 DFQATT and CDR2 SNEGSKA (reference sequence). V was shortened by 0 bases and J by 5 bases, with 9 bases between the two germline ends. The CDR3 has 13 amino acids. As DNA, the CDR3 is TGCAGTGCTAGAGATAATGGGGGAGATACGCAGTATTTT. Protein: CSARDNGGDTQYF.

This clonotype was picked up a small number of times. The chain combines TRBV6-2 or TRBV6-3 with TRBJ2-7; D gene uncertain. Per the germline V gene, CDR1 is MNHEY and CDR2 is SVGEGT. Trimming pared 2 bases from V and 5 bases from J, leaving 7 bases between. The length of the CDR3 is 12 residues. The CDR3 region has the DNA TGTGCCAGCAGTTACCCCCCCAACGAGCAGTACTTC. Its translation: CASSYPPNEQYF.